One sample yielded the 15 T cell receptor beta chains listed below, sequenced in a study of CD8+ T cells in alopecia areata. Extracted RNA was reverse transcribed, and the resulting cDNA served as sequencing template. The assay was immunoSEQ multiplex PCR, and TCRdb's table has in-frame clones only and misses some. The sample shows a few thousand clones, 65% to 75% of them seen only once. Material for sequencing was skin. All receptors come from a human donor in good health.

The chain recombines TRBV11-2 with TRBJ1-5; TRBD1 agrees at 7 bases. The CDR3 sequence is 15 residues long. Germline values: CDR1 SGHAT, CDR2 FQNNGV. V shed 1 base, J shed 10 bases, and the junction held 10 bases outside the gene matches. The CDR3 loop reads CASSLAYTGDQPQHF. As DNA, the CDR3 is TGTGCCAGCAGCTTAGCCTACACAGGGGACCAACCCCAGCATTTT. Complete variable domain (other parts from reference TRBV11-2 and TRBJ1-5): EAGVAQSPRYKIIEKRQSVAFWCNPISGHATLYWYQQILGQGPKLLIQFQNNGVVDDSQLPKDRFSAERLKGVDSTLKIQPAKLEDSAVYLCASSLAYTGDQPQHFGDGTRLSIL.

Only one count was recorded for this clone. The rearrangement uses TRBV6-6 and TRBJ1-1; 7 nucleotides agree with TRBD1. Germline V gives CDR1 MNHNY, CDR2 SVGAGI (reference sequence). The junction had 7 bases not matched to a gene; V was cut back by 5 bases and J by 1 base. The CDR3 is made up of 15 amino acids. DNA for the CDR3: TGTGCCAGCAGTGGCGGGACAGAGAAGAACACTGAAGCTTTCTTT. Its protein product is CASSGGTEKNTEAFF.

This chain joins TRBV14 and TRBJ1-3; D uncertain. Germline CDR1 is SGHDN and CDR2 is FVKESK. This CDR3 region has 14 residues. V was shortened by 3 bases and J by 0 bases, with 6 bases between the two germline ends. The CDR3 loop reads CASSQGPSGNTIYF. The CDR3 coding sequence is TGTGCCAGCAGCCAGGGCCCCTCTGGAAACACCATATATTTT.

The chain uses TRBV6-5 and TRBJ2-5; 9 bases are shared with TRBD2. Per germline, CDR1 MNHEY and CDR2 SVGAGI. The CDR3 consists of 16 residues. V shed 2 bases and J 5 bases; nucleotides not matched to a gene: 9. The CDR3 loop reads CASSYGLRGGAETQYF. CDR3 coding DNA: TGTGCCAGCAGTTACGGTTTGCGGGGGGGCGCCGAGACCCAGTACTTC.

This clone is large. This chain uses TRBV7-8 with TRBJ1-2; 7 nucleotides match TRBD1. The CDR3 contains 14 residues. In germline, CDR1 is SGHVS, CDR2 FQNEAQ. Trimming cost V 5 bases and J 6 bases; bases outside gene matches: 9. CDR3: CASSTPTGFDGYTF. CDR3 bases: TGTGCCAGCAGCACGCCGACAGGGTTCGATGGCTACACCTTC.

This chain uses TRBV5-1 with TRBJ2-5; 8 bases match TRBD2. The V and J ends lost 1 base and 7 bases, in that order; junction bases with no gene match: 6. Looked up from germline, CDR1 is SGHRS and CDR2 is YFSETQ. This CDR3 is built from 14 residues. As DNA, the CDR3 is TGCGCCAGCAGCTTGAATAGCGGGGATGGGACCCAGTACTTC. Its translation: CASSLNSGDGTQYF.

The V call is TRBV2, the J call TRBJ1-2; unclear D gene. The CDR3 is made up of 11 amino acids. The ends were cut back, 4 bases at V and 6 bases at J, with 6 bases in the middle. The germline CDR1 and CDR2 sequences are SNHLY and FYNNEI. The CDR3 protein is CASSGYDGYTF. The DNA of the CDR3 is TGTGCCAGCAGTGGGTACGATGGCTACACCTTC.

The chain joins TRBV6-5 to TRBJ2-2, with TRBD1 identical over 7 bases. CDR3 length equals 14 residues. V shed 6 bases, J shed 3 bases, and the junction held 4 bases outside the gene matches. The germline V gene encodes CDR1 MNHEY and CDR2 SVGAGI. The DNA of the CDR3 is TGTGCCAGCAGGTTGGGACAGCACACCGGGGAGCTGTTTTTT. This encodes CASRLGQHTGELFF.

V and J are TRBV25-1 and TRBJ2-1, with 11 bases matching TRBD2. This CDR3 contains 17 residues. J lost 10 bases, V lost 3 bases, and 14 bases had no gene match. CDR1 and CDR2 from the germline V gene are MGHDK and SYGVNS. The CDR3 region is CASSEGSASGGPGEQFF. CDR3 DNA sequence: TGTGCCAGCAGTGAGGGCTCGGCTAGCGGGGGGCCGGGGGAGCAGTTCTTC.

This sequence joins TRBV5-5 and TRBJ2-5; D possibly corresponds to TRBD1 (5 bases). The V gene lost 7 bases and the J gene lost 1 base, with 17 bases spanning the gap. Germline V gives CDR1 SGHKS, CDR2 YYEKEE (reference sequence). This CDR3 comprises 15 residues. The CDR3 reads CASGWGRSVQETQYF. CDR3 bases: TGTGCCAGCGGGTGGGGCAGGTCGGTCCAAGAGACCCAGTACTTC.

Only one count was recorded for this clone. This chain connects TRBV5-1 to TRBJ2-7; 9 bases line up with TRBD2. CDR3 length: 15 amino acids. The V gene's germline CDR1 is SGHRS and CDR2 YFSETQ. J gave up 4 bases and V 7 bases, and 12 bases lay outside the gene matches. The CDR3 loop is CASAQLGGGAYEQYF. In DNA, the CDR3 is TGCGCCAGCGCCCAACTAGGCGGGGGGGCTTACGAGCAGTACTTC.

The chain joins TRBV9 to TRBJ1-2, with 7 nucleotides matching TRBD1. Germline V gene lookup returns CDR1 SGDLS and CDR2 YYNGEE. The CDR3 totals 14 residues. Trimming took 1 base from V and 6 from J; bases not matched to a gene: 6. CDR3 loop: CASSVLQGSDGYTF. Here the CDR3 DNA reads TGTGCCAGCAGCGTATTACAGGGGAGTGATGGCTACACCTTC.

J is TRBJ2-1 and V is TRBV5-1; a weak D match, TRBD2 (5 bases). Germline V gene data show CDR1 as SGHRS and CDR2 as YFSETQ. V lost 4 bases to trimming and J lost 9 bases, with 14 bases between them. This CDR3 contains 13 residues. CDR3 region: CASSHTRNAEQFF. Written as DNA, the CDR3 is TGCGCCAGCAGCCATACTAGGAACGCTGAGCAGTTCTTC. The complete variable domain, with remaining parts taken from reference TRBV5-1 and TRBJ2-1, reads KAGVTQTPRYLIKTRGQQVTLSCSPISGHRSVSWYQQTPGQGLQFLFEYFSETQRNKGNFPGRFSGRQFSNSRSEMNVSTLELGDSALYLCASSHTRNAEQFFGPGTRLTVL.

For the CDR3, the DNA is TGTGCCAGCAGTAGGGACAGAGCGGGCACTGAAGCTTTCTTT. Amino acids: CASSRDRAGTEAFF. This chain connects TRBV2 to TRBJ1-1, with 7 bases identical to TRBD1. Unmatched junction bases numbered 7, after V lost 5 bases and J lost 4 bases. CDR3 size: 14 residues. Germline-derived CDR1 and CDR2 are SNHLY and FYNNEI.

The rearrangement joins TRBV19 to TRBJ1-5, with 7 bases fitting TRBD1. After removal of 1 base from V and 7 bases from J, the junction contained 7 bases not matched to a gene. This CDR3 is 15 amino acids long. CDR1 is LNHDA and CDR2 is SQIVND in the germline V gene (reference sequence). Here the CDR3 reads CASSIGRQGGQPQHF. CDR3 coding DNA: TGTGCCAGTAGTATAGGCCGACAGGGAGGCCAGCCCCAGCATTTT.